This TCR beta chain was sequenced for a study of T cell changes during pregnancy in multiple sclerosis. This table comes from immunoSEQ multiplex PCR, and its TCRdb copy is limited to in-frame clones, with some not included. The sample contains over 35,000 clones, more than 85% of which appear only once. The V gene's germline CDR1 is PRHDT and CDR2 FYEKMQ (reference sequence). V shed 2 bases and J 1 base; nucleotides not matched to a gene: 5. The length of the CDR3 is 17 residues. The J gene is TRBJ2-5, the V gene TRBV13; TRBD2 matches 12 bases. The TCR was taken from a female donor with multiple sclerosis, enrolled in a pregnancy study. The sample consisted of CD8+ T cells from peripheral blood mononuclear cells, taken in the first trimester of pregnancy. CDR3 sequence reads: CASSLSSGGAFQETQYF. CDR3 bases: TGTGCCAGCAGCTTATCTAGCGGGGGGGCATTCCAAGAGACCCAGTACTTC.